Listed below are T cell receptor beta chains from one sample, sequenced in a study of tumour-infiltrating T cells in Burkitt lymphoma. Here immunoSEQ multiplex PCR was the method, and the copy in TCRdb shows in-frame clones only, minus some. The sample includes some 5,800 clones, about a tenth of them seen just once. The sequencing sample was made of tumor tissue. Every receptor here comes from a human donor with diffuse large B-cell lymphoma. CDR3s include the opening cysteine and the closing phenylalanine or tryptophan. Fields, in order: J gene, V gene, D gene, clone size, CDR3 protein, CDR3 DNA. D genes are given only for firm matches. Clone size appears in some rows only: once, few, many, or a class for an expanded clone.

j_call: TRBJ2-7
v_call: TRBV6-5
d_call: NA
clone_size: few
cdr3_aa: CASSRGYEQYF
cdr3_nt: TGTGCCAGCAGTCGAGGCTACGAGCAGTACTTC

j_call: TRBJ2-2
v_call: TRBV14
d_call: NA
clone_size: few
cdr3_aa: CASSPDQNTGELFF
cdr3_nt: TGTGCCAGCAGCCCTGACCAAAACACCGGGGAGCTGTTTTTT

j_call: TRBJ2-2
v_call: TRBV7-9
d_call: NA
clone_size: NA
cdr3_aa: CASSLYREVGELFF
cdr3_nt: TGTGCCAGCAGCCTATACCGGGAAGTCGGGGAGCTGTTTTTT

j_call: TRBJ2-1
v_call: TRBV27
d_call: TRBD1
clone_size: NA
cdr3_aa: CASSIGDRAYNEQFF
cdr3_nt: TGTGCCAGCAGCATCGGGGACAGGGCATACAATGAGCAGTTCTTC

j_call: TRBJ2-3
v_call: TRBV10-1
d_call: TRBD1
clone_size: few
cdr3_aa: CASAQPGTGVTDTQYF
cdr3_nt: TGCGCCAGCGCTCAACCTGGGACAGGGGTGACAGATACGCAGTATTTT

j_call: TRBJ1-5
v_call: TRBV18
d_call: NA
clone_size: few
cdr3_aa: CASSPAGQPQHF
cdr3_nt: TGTGCCAGCTCACCGGCGGGTCAGCCCCAGCATTTT

j_call: TRBJ1-1
v_call: TRBV2
d_call: NA
clone_size: NA
cdr3_aa: CASSDGFHHEGDTEAFF
cdr3_nt: TGTGCCAGCAGCGATGGTTTTCACCACGAGGGAGACACTGAAGCTTTCTTT

j_call: TRBJ1-1
v_call: TRBV6-6
d_call: NA
clone_size: NA
cdr3_aa: CASGPPGTEAFF
cdr3_nt: TGTGCCAGCGGTCCCCCAGGAACTGAAGCTTTCTTT

j_call: TRBJ2-2
v_call: TRBV6-6
d_call: TRBD1
clone_size: once
cdr3_aa: CASRPTGGGTGELFF
cdr3_nt: TGTGCCAGCAGACCGACAGGGGGCGGAACCGGGGAGCTGTTTTTT

j_call: TRBJ1-5
v_call: TRBV29-1
d_call: TRBD1
clone_size: NA
cdr3_aa: CSVAGTDNQPQHF
cdr3_nt: TGCAGCGTTGCCGGGACAGATAATCAGCCCCAGCATTTT